The source of this T cell receptor (beta chain) is a study of cytomegalovirus exposure and HLA in healthy donors. The CDR3 covers 14 residues. CDR1 is SGHDN, CDR2 FVKESK, per germline. After removal of 3 bases from V and 6 bases from J, the junction contained 7 bases not matched to a gene. A note on this clone: What it binds is unknown.

Unrecorded immune exposure was likely among donors, who were nominally healthy when sampled. Study-level results: A cluster of highly shared sequence variants was likely a sequencing artifact.

Primers: 60 Vbeta forward and 13 Jbeta reverse. TCRdb keeps only in-frame clones here, not all; method: immunoSEQ multiplex PCR. The table has about 130,000 clones, around 83% seen once. Sequenced: PBMCs. J is TRBJ1-1 and V is TRBV14; 7 bases map to TRBD1. The receptor comes from a human donor in good health. Here the CDR3 DNA reads TGTGCCAGCAGCCAGACAGGGTTGATTGCTGAAGCTTTCTTT. Its translation is CASSQTGLIAEAFF.